This TCR beta chain was identified in a study of coeliac disease. Study results and caveats: Lower clonality than controls marked TRB and TRG repertoires from active celiac intraepithelial and lamina propria samples. Only 1 of 6 controls, but 9 of 18 coeliac samples, showed published gliadin-specific TRB sequences.

The CDR3 consists of 17 residues. The ends were cut back, 2 bases at V and 4 bases at J, with 18 bases in the middle. By share, this clone ranks as large. Its antigen is not identified. Here immunoSEQ multiplex PCR was the method, and the copy in TCRdb shows in-frame clones only, minus some. The table has approximately 4,000 clones, 59% seen once. Sequencing was carried out using lymphocytes from the gut lamina propria. The receptor comes from a man between 65 and 80 years old without celiac disease. The V call is TRBV23-1, the J call TRBJ1-3; D not certain. TRBV23-1 is flagged as an ORF with uncertain function. This CDR3 is CASSQMPLPGKGNTIYF. As DNA, the CDR3 is TGCGCCAGCAGTCAAATGCCCTTACCCGGGAAAGGAAACACCATATATTTT.